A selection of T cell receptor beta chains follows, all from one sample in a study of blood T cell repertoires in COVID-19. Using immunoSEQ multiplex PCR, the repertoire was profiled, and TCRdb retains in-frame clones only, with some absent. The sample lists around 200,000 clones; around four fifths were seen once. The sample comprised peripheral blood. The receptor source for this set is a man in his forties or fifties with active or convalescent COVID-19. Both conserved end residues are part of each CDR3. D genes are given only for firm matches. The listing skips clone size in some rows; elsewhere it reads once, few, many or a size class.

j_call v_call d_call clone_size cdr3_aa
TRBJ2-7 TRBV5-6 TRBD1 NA CASSLGGQVFYEQYF
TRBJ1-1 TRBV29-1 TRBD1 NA CSVGGTGGVNGF
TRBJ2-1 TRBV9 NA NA CASSVEHNEQFF
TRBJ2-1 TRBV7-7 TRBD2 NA CASSLNSGGAYNEQFF
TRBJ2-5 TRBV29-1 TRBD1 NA CSVDLTRRDRSWETQYF
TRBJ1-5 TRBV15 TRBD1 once CATSRTGTGDPSNQPQHF
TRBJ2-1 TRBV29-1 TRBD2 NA CSVAPSGGTYNEQFF
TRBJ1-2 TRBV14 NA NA CASSQDGDGYTF
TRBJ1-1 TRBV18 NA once CASSPPKTGLGTVEAFF
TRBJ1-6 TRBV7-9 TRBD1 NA CASSLTGGGSPLHF
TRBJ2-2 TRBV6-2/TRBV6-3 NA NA CASSYRAGDTGELFF
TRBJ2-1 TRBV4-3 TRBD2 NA CASSQALAGAPYNEQFF
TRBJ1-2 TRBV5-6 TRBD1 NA CASRMAGGRYGYTF
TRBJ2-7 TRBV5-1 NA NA CASKGRVETYEQYF
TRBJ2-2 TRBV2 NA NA CASSQGGLLSGELFF
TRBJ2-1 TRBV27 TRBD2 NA CASRGTSATYNEQFF
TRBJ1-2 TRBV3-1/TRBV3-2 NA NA CASSQDGPCLLLYTF
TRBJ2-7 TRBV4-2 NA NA CASSQAGTRGEQYF
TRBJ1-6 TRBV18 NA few CASSLRESQGGESPLHF
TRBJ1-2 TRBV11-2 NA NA CASRALAGFYGYTF
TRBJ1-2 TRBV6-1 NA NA CASSEWSLRAGVPFYGYTF
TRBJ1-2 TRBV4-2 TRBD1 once CASRYTTGVSPYGYTF
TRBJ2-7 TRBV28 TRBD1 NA CATLQGAPAYEQYF
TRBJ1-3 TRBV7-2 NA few CASSLRGPGEMRNTIYF
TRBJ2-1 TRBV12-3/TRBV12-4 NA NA CASRGAEDEQFF
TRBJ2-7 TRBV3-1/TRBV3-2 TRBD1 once CASSQWDRGHEQYF
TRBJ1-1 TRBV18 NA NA CASSRLQGNTEAFF
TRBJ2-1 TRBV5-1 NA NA CASSLASGVGEQFF